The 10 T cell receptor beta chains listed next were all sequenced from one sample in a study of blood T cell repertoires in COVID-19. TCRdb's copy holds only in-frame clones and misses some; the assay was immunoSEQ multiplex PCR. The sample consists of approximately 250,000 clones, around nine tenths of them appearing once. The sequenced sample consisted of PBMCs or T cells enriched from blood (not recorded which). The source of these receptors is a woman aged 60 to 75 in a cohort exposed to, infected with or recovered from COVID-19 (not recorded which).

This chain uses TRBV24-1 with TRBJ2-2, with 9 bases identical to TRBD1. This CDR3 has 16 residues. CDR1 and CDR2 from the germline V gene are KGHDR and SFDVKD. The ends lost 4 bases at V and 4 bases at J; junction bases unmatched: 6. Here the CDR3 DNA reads TGTGCCACCAGTGACCCCGGGACAGGGATCACCGGGGAGCTGTTTTTT. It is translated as CATSDPGTGITGELFF.

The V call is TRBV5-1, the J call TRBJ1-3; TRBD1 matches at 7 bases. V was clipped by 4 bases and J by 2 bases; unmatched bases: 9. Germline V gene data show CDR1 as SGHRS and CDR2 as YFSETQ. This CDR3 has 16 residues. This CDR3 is CASSARQGKAGNTIYF. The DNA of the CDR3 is TGCGCCAGCAGCGCCCGACAGGGAAAGGCTGGAAACACCATATATTTT.

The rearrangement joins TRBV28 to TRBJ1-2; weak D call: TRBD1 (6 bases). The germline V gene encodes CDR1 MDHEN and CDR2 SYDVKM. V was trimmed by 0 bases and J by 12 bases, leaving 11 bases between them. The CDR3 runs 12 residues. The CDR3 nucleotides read TGTGCCAGCAGTTTATGGTCCAGGGACAACACCTTC. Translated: CASSLWSRDNTF.

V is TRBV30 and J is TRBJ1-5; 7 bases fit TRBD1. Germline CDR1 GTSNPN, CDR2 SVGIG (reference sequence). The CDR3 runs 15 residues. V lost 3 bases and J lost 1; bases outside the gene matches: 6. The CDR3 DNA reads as TGTGCCTGGAGGGAGACAGGGTCCAGCAATCAGCCCCAGCATTTT. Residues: CAWRETGSSNQPQHF. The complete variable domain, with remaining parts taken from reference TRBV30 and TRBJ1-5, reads SQTIHQWPATLVQPVGSPLSLECTVEGTSNPNLYWYRQAAGRGLQLLFYSVGIGQISSEVPQNLSASRPQDRQFILSSKKLLLSDSGFYLCAWRETGSSNQPQHFGDGTRLSIL.

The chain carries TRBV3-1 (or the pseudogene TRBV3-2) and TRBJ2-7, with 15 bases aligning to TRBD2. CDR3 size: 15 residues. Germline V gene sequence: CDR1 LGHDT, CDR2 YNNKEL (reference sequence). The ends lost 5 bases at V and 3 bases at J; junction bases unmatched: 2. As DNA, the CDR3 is TGTGCCAGCAGCTTGGGACTAGCGGGAGGCTACGAGCAGTACTTC. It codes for CASSLGLAGGYEQYF.

CDR3 in amino acids: CASSLGGQGAETSSGNTIYF. DNA for the CDR3: TGTGCCAGCAGCTTAGGGGGACAGGGTGCCGAAACTTCCTCTGGAAACACCATATATTTT. This chain connects TRBV7-3 to TRBJ1-3; 9 bases align to TRBD1. V shed 2 bases and J 0 bases; nucleotides not matched to a gene: 14. The CDR3 loop spans 20 amino acids. Germline CDR1 reads SGHTA; CDR2 reads FQGTGA. Using reference TRBV7-3 and TRBJ1-3 for the parts outside the CDR3, the full variable domain is GAGVSQTPSNKVTEKGKYVELRCDPISGHTALYWYRQSLGQGPEFLIYFQGTGAADDSGLPNDRFFAVRPEGSVSTLKIQRTERGDSAVYLCASSLGGQGAETSSGNTIYFGEGSWLTVV.

The DNA of the CDR3 is TGTGCCAGTAGTAAGCGGGCTAGCGGGAGTACCTCTTACAATGAGCAGTTCTTC. Translating it yields CASSKRASGSTSYNEQFF. The V and J genes are TRBV19 and TRBJ2-1; 10 bases match TRBD2. The J segment lost 4 bases and the V segment lost 4 bases, leaving 13 bases of the junction unmatched. The CDR3 has 18 amino acids. CDR1 and CDR2 (germline): LNHDA, SQIVND (reference sequence).

In nucleotides, the CDR3 is TGTGCCAGCAGCCCCCTAAACGCCCGTAACTATGGCTACACCTTC. Its translation is CASSPLNARNYGYTF. The J gene is TRBJ1-2, the V gene TRBV3-1 (or the pseudogene TRBV3-2); D unclear. V shed 4 bases and J shed 1 base, with 13 bases lying between them. CDR1 and CDR2 from the germline V gene are LGHDT and YNNKEL (reference sequence). This CDR3 is built from 15 residues.

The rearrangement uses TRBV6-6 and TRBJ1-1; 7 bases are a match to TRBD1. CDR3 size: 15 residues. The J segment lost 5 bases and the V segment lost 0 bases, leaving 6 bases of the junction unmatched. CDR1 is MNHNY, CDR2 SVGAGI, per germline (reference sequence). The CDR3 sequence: CASSYSLTGRTEAFF. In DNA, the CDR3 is TGTGCCAGCAGTTACTCGTTGACAGGGAGGACTGAAGCTTTCTTT.

The CDR3 nucleotides are TGTGCCAGCAGCGTAGGGGATAGCGGGGCGGGTGAGCAGTACTTC. Translating gives CASSVGDSGAGEQYF. The chain combines TRBV9 with TRBJ2-7; TRBD2 aligns across 8 bases. The CDR3 is made up of 15 amino acids. The V and J ends lost 0 bases and 7 bases, in that order; junction bases with no gene match: 9. The germline V gene has CDR1 SGDLS and CDR2 YYNGEE.